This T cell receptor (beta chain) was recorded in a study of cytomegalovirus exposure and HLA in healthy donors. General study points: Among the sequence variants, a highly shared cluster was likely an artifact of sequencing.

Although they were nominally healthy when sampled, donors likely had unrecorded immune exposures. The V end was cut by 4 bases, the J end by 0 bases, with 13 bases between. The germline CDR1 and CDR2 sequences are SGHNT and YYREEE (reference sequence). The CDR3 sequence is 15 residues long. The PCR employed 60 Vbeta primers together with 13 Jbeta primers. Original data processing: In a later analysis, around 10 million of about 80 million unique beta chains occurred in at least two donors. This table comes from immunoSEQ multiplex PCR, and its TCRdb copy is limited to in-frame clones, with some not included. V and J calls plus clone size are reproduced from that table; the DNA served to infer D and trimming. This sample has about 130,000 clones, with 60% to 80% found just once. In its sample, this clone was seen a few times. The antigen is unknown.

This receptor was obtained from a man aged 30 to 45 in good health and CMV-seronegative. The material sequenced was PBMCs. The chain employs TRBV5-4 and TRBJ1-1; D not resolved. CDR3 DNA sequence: TGTGCCAGCAGCCCGCTGGCGGGAATGAACACTGAAGCTTTCTTT. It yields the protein CASSPLAGMNTEAFF.